The text below deals with one TCR beta chain. Its cognate antigen is unknown. These data originate in a study of monozygotic twins with inflammatory bowel disease. The input for each TCR library was around 3.5 ug of total RNA. Reprocessing the 5' RACE reads, TCRdb reports a single entry for every CDR3 protein and omits DNA. The table lists about 380,000 distinct CDR3 sequences. Study-level results: With inverse Simpson as the measure, TCRbeta diversity was lower in IBD patients than in healthy co-twins.

This CDR3 is 16 amino acids long. Germline CDR1 is SGHRS and CDR2 is YFSETQ. Sequencing input: blood. The origin of this receptor is a human donor with ulcerative colitis or Crohn's disease, or a healthy co-twin of an affected twin (not recorded which). V gene TRBV5-1 combines with J gene TRBJ2-2. CDR3 loop: CASSLARGANTGELFF. Full variable domain (missing parts from reference TRBV5-1 and TRBJ2-2): KAGVTQTPRYLIKTRGQQVTLSCSPISGHRSVSWYQQTPGQGLQFLFEYFSETQRNKGNFPGRFSGRQFSNSRSEMNVSTLELGDSALYLCASSLARGANTGELFFGEGSRLTVL.